This TCR beta chain appears in the sequencing data of a study of regulatory T cells. Study outcomes and limitations: Hydrophobic residues at CDR3 positions 6 and 7 were enriched in conventional CD4+ T cells of CD3G-deficient patients.

Primers: 52 TRBV forward and 13 TRBJ reverse. Profiled with immunoSEQ multiplex PCR; TCRdb holds only in-frame clones, not every one. The sample lists tens of thousands of clones; 93% were seen once. Remarks on this clone: As yet, its antigen is unknown.

The TCR comes from a child under 10 years old with CD3G deficiency. Source material: conventional CD4+ T cells sorted from blood.

CDR3 sequence: CSARAGDTQYF. DNA of the CDR3: TGCAGTGCTAGAGCGGGAGATACGCAGTATTTT. The rearrangement links TRBV20-1 to TRBJ2-3, with unresolved D. CDR1 and CDR2 from the germline V gene are DFQATT and SNEGSKA (reference sequence). This CDR3 is built from 11 residues. V was clipped by 1 base and J by 5 bases, with 4 bases between them.